These 19 T cell receptor beta chains were sequenced from one sample in a study of post-analysis software for immune sequencing data. Findings and caveats of the study: With TRBV5-6, TRBV5-1 and TRBV20-1 included, a handful of TRBV segments were more frequent in patients than in controls.

The antigens these receptors bind are not known. Sequencing libraries made from TCR beta cDNA carried unique molecular identifiers. TCRdb re-analysed the PCR reads in MiXCR, keeping a single row per CDR3 protein. Here the sample spans hundreds of thousands of distinct CDR3 sequences, 25% to 30% being singletons. Sequenced material: blood. The receptors come from a girl aged 10 to 17 with multiple sclerosis.

This chain uses TRBV20-1 with TRBJ2-7, with 7 positions matching TRBD2. CDR3 size: 16 residues. V lost 1 base to trimming and J lost 3 bases; unmatched junction nucleotides: 12. Germline CDR1 is DFQATT and CDR2 is SNEGSKA (reference sequence). The CDR3 DNA follows: TGCAGTGCTAGAGCCATTGCCGCCAGCGGGAACTACGAGCAGTACTTC. It translates to CSARAIAASGNYEQYF.

CDR3 bases: TGTGCCAGCAGCCAAGGGACAGGGGGGGAGCAGTACTTC. This translates into CASSQGTGGEQYF. The rearrangement links TRBV3-1 to TRBJ2-7, with 10 bases aligning to TRBD1. V trimming: 1 base; J trimming: 7 bases; junction bases outside the gene matches: 1. The length of the CDR3 is 13 residues. CDR1 is LGHDT and CDR2 is YNNKEL in the germline V gene (reference sequence).

This clonotype came up a few times. The chain couples TRBV25-1 to TRBJ2-5, with TRBD1 as a possible D gene (5 bases). V dropped 1 base and J dropped 5 bases, with 14 bases sitting between them. Germline CDR1 is MGHDK and CDR2 is SYGVNS. The CDR3 spans 15 residues. Written as DNA, the CDR3 is TGTGCCAGCAGTGAATCAGGGCAGGGATGGGAGACCCAGTACTTC. Its protein is CASSESGQGWETQYF.

This clonotype was seen only a few times. V and J are TRBV5-1 and TRBJ1-4, with D hard to call. The germline CDR1 and CDR2 sequences are SGHRS and YFSETQ. The CDR3 sequence is 16 residues long. V was shortened by 0 bases and J by 5 bases, with 14 bases between the two germline ends. CDR3 coding DNA: TGCGCCAGCAGCTTGGAATGGTCCGGAAACAATGAAAAACTGTTTTTT. Protein product: CASSLEWSGNNEKLFF. Variable domain in full (rest from reference TRBV5-1 and TRBJ1-4): KAGVTQTPRYLIKTRGQQVTLSCSPISGHRSVSWYQQTPGQGLQFLFEYFSETQRNKGNFPGRFSGRQFSNSRSEMNVSTLELGDSALYLCASSLEWSGNNEKLFFGSGTQLSVL.

This clonotype was counted between two and nine times. The chain joins TRBV10-3 to TRBJ1-2; 9 bases are shared with TRBD1. The CDR3 runs 14 residues. The germline CDR1 and CDR2 sequences are ENHRY and SYGVKD. Trimming removed 2 bases from V and 7 bases from J; junction bases left unmatched: 5. CDR3 in DNA: TGTGCCATCAGTGAGGGGGACAGGGTTCGTGGCTACACCTTC. Its protein is CAISEGDRVRGYTF.

At least ten counts were recorded for this clonotype. The chain recombines TRBV12-3 or TRBV12-4 with TRBJ1-2; 11 bases agree with TRBD1. This CDR3 contains 15 residues. V shed 5 bases, J shed 5 bases, and the junction held 7 bases outside the gene matches. The CDR3, as DNA: TGTGCCAGCAGTAGAACGGGGACAGGGGGGTATGGCTACACCTTC. This encodes CASSRTGTGGYGYTF.

The V gene is TRBV4-1, the J gene TRBJ2-1; TRBD2 agrees at 9 bases. TRBJ2-7 matches the DNA end more closely, so the J call is doubtful. The CDR3 covers 15 residues. Germline CDR1 MGHRA, CDR2 YSYEKL. The chain's CDR3 is CASSLRGGTSHEQYF. CDR3 nucleotides: TGCGCCAGCAGCCTAAGAGGGGGGACTAGCCATGAGCAGTACTTC.

This clonotype was seen a handful of times. This chain connects TRBV7-2 to TRBJ1-2, with TRBD1 as a possible D gene (6 bases). The CDR3 length is 13 residues. Trimming cost V 5 bases and J 3 bases, with 10 bases left between them. Germline V gene lookup returns CDR1 SGHTA and CDR2 FQGNSA. The CDR3 loop reads CASSPDSYYGYTF. CDR3 in DNA: TGTGCCAGCAGCCCGGACAGTTACTATGGCTACACCTTC. The full variable domain, in which reference TRBV7-2 and TRBJ1-2 provide the parts outside the CDR3, is GAGVSQSPSNKVTEKGKDVELRCDPISGHTALYWYRQSLGQGLEFLIYFQGNSAPDKSGLPSDRFSAERTGGSVSTLTIQRTQQEDSAVYLCASSPDSYYGYTFGSGTRLTVV.

This chain connects TRBV5-6 to TRBJ1-5, with 8 bases lining up with TRBD1. Germline CDR1 and CDR2: SGHDT and YYEEEE. The CDR3 is 15 residues long. V shed 0 bases, J shed 5 bases, and the junction held 4 bases outside the gene matches. CDR3: CASSLAGTGHQPQHF. The CDR3 nucleotides read TGTGCCAGCAGCTTGGCCGGGACAGGACATCAGCCCCAGCATTTT.

V is TRBV9 and J is TRBJ2-2; perhaps TRBD2 as D (5 bases). Germline-derived CDR1 and CDR2 are SGDLS and YYNGEE. This CDR3 contains 15 residues. The V and J ends lost 0 bases and 1 base respectively, with 7 bases between them. Here the CDR3 DNA reads TGTGCCAGCAGCGTAGGGACTCAGAACACCGGGGAGCTGTTTTTT. Amino acids: CASSVGTQNTGELFF.

As DNA, the CDR3 is TGTGCCAGCAGCCAGGGGCTACGATCCTACGAGCAGTACTTC. Translating gives CASSQGLRSYEQYF. The V gene is TRBV7-2, the J gene TRBJ2-7; maybe TRBD1 (6 bases). CDR1 and CDR2 from the germline V gene are SGHTA and FQGNSA. This CDR3 is 14 amino acids long. The germline V and J ends were trimmed by 5 bases and 1 base, with 12 bases remaining between them.

The count of this clonotype is one. The chain combines TRBV20-1 with TRBJ2-3, with D uncertain. CDR1 is DFQATT, CDR2 SNEGSKA, per germline (reference sequence). The CDR3 covers 12 residues. V was trimmed by 6 bases and J by 2 bases, leaving 9 bases between them. CDR3 protein: CSASFSTDTQYF. The CDR3 DNA sequence: TGCAGTGCCTCCTTTTCCACAGATACGCAGTATTTT.

V gene TRBV19 combines with J gene TRBJ2-6; D gene uncertain. V was pared by 6 bases and J by 0 bases, with 15 bases between. From germline, CDR1 is LNHDA and CDR2 SQIVND (reference sequence). The CDR3 is 17 residues long. The CDR3 nucleotides are TGTGCCAGTAGCCACTGGGGATTAGGCTCTGGGGCCAACGTCCTGACTTTC. Amino acid sequence: CASSHWGLGSGANVLTF.

This clonotype was recorded a few times. The CDR3 loop reads CSARAQGRGEKLFF. The CDR3 DNA reads as TGCAGTGCTAGAGCACAGGGTAGAGGGGAAAAACTGTTTTTT. The rearrangement links TRBV20-1 to TRBJ1-4; possible D gene TRBD1, 6 bases. This CDR3 contains 14 residues. Germline CDR1 is DFQATT and CDR2 is SNEGSKA (reference sequence). Trimming removed 1 base from V and 8 bases from J, with 14 bases in between.

The V gene is TRBV7-2, the J gene TRBJ1-2; D gene unclear. The CDR3 is 14 amino acids. Trimming left V 2 bases short and J 3 bases short, with 10 bases between. Germline V gene lookup returns CDR1 SGHTA and CDR2 FQGNSA. The CDR3 is CASSLSRTYYGYTF. CDR3 nucleotide sequence: TGTGCCAGCAGCTTAAGCCGGACGTACTATGGCTACACCTTC.

This sequence joins TRBV12-3 or TRBV12-4 and TRBJ1-2; a weak D match, TRBD1 (6 bases). The CDR3 has 14 residues. Trimming removed 5 bases from V and 2 bases from J, with 12 bases in between. The CDR3 reads CASSRGAGNYGYTF. CDR3 in DNA: TGTGCCAGCAGTCGGGGGGCGGGAAACTATGGCTACACCTTC.

The chain has TRBV7-9 and TRBJ2-5; TRBD1 is a possible D gene (7 bases). The CDR3 length is 14 residues. Germline V CDR1 and CDR2: SEHNR, FQNEAQ (reference sequence). V shed 5 bases and J shed 2 bases, with 12 bases lying between them. CDR3 loop: CASSVGGQQETQYF. For the CDR3, the DNA is TGTGCCAGCAGCGTGGGGGGACAGCAAGAGACCCAGTACTTC. Looking up the rest from reference TRBV7-9 and TRBJ2-5 gives the full variable domain: DTGVSQNPRHKITKRGQNVTFRCDPISEHNRLYWYRQTLGQGPEFLTYFQNEAQLEKSRLLSDRFSAERPKGSFSTLEIQRTEQGDSAMYLCASSVGGQQETQYFGPGTRLLVL.

The chain has TRBV20-1 and TRBJ1-4; D remains unclear. The V and J ends lost 1 base and 0 bases respectively, with 9 bases between them. The CDR3 consists of 15 residues. Per germline, CDR1 DFQATT and CDR2 SNEGSKA (reference sequence). The CDR3 is CSARGEPATNEKLFF. In DNA, the CDR3 is TGCAGTGCTAGAGGGGAGCCTGCAACTAATGAAAAACTGTTTTTT.

This rearrangement joins TRBV5-6 to TRBJ2-7, with a tentative D call TRBD1 (6 bases). The ends were cut back, 4 bases at V and 4 bases at J, with 12 bases in the middle. This CDR3 comprises 13 residues. The germline gives CDR1 SGHDT, CDR2 YYEEEE. CDR3 loop: CASSVAGVYEQYF. Written as DNA, the CDR3 is TGTGCCAGCAGCGTCGCAGGGGTTTACGAGCAGTACTTC.